Shown below are 21 T cell receptor beta chains from a single sample sequenced in a study of T cell changes during pregnancy in multiple sclerosis. Measured with immunoSEQ multiplex PCR; TCRdb has only the in-frame clones, and not every one. The data hold 45,000 to 50,000 clones, with roughly 92% observed a single time. The sequencing here drew on CD4+ T cells from peripheral blood mononuclear cells, taken in the second trimester of pregnancy. The receptors were gathered from a female donor in good health, enrolled as a control in a pregnancy study.

This clone was observed a single time. V usage is TRBV11-2 and J usage is TRBJ1-2; TRBD1 might be the D (5 bases). Deletions cut 1 base from V and 8 bases from J, with 14 bases between. Per the germline V gene, CDR1 is SGHAT and CDR2 is FQNNGV. The CDR3 is made up of 14 amino acids. Written as DNA, the CDR3 is TGTGCCAGCAGCTTAGGTTTCGAAAGACAGGGCTACACCTTC. This gives the protein CASSLGFERQGYTF.

This chain uses TRBV23-1 with TRBJ1-1; 8 bases map to TRBD1. TRBV23-1 has ORF status, its function being uncertain. The length of the CDR3 is 16 residues. V lost 2 bases and J lost 5; bases outside the gene matches: 10. The CDR3: CASSQPQGAGGTEAFF. Here the CDR3 DNA reads TGCGCCAGCAGTCAACCCCAGGGGGCTGGTGGGACTGAAGCTTTCTTT.

This chain connects TRBV7-2 to TRBJ1-1, with D possibly matching TRBD1 (6 bases). The CDR3 contains 14 residues. Germline V gene lookup returns CDR1 SGHTA and CDR2 FQGNSA. Between the trimmed V and J ends, which lost 2 bases and 7 bases, there was a span of 14 bases. The CDR3 nucleotides read TGTGCCAGCAGCTTATGGGTTGGGGGCAGTGAAGCTTTCTTT. Translation gives CASSLWVGGSEAFF.

This sequence joins TRBV7-9 and TRBJ2-3, with D possibly TRBD1 on 6 matching bases. The CDR3 extends over 17 amino acids. From germline, CDR1 is SEHNR and CDR2 FQNEAQ (reference sequence). The ends were cut back, 5 bases at V and 3 bases at J, with 21 bases in the middle. The CDR3 is CASSKYPDSYRTDTQYF. In DNA, the CDR3 is TGTGCCAGCAGCAAATACCCGGACAGTTATCGGACAGATACGCAGTATTTT.

The chain joins TRBV10-3 to TRBJ2-7; D may be TRBD1 (5 bases). The CDR3 is made up of 12 amino acids. Trimming took 10 bases from V and 5 from J, leaving 15 bases between them. Germline V gene data show CDR1 as ENHRY and CDR2 as SYGVKD. The CDR3 is CATKDNGDEQYF. The CDR3 DNA sequence: TGTGCCACAAAGGACAACGGTGACGAGCAGTACTTC.

This clone was seen just once. The chain couples TRBV6-1 to TRBJ2-1; a possible D gene is TRBD2 (6 bases). The length of the CDR3 is 11 residues. The V gene's germline CDR1 is MNHNS and CDR2 SASEGT. Trimming pared 10 bases from V and 6 bases from J, leaving 10 bases between. The CDR3 loop is CAILTSNEQFF. In DNA form, the CDR3 reads TGTGCCATCTTGACTAGCAATGAGCAGTTCTTC.

This chain joins TRBV27 and TRBJ1-1; 8 nucleotides match TRBD1. The CDR3 runs 14 residues. Germline V lookup: CDR1 MNHEY, CDR2 SMNVEV (reference sequence). Trimming cost V 6 bases and J 4 bases; bases outside gene matches: 7. The CDR3 sequence is CASRRTGQPTEAFF. CDR3 bases: TGTGCCAGCAGACGGACAGGGCAGCCCACTGAAGCTTTCTTT.

V gene TRBV7-2 combines with J gene TRBJ1-2; TRBD1 matches at 9 bases. V was clipped by 1 base and J by 8 bases; unmatched bases: 14. The V gene's germline CDR1 is SGHTA and CDR2 FQGNSA. The CDR3 length is 17 residues. The CDR3 sequence: CASSLGRGTGPSKGYTF. The CDR3 DNA reads TGTGCCAGCAGCTTAGGTCGGGGGACAGGGCCCTCGAAAGGCTACACCTTC.

The table lists this clone with a count of one. J is TRBJ1-3 and V is TRBV4-2; no firm D call. Germline lookup yields CDR1 LGHNA and CDR2 YNFKEQ. The CDR3 has 16 residues. The germline V and J ends were trimmed by 0 bases and 1 base, with 10 bases remaining between them. The CDR3 sequence: CASSQDGPISGNTIYF. The CDR3 coding sequence is TGTGCCAGCAGCCAAGATGGGCCAATATCTGGAAACACCATATATTTT.

J is TRBJ2-3 and V is TRBV19, with 8 nucleotides matching TRBD1. The length of the CDR3 is 15 residues. Germline V gives CDR1 LNHDA, CDR2 SQIVND (reference sequence). V shed 6 bases, J shed 1 base, and the junction held 6 bases outside the gene matches. DNA for the CDR3: TGTGCCAGTAGAAAAAGGGGACAGGGCACAGATACGCAGTATTTT. Translation gives CASRKRGQGTDTQYF.

The chain joins TRBV7-6 to TRBJ1-1; D is possibly TRBD1 (6 bases). Germline CDR1 and CDR2: SGHVS and FNYEAQ. CDR3 length: 13 amino acids. The V end lost 5 bases, the J end lost 3 bases, and 10 bases lay between the germline ends. In DNA form, the CDR3 reads TGTGCCAGCAGCGCTAGGACAGACACTGAAGCTTTCTTT. Translating it yields CASSARTDTEAFF.

J is TRBJ1-2 and V is TRBV30; maybe TRBD1 (5 bases). Trimming shortened V by 1 base and J by 4 bases, and 16 bases separated the two germline ends. Germline CDR1 and CDR2: GTSNPN and SVGIG (reference sequence). CDR3 length: 15 residues. CDR3 in DNA: TGTGCCTGGAGTGCCAGGCAGGGTTTTAGCTATGGCTACACCTTC. This encodes CAWSARQGFSYGYTF.

The chain is built from TRBV25-1 and TRBJ2-2; possible D gene TRBD1, 6 bases. This CDR3 comprises 14 residues. The germline V gene has CDR1 MGHDK and CDR2 SYGVNS. Trimming removed 6 bases at V and 1 base at J, with 9 bases between. The CDR3 coding sequence is TGTGCCAGCAGAAGAGGGGGGAACACCGGGGAGCTGTTTTTT. It translates to CASRRGGNTGELFF.

The CDR3 sequence: CASSRSGSPDTQYF. CDR3 sequence (DNA): TGTGCCAGCAGCCGTAGCGGGAGCCCAGATACGCAGTATTTT. The chain links TRBV7-9 to TRBJ2-3; 9 bases line up with TRBD2. Trimming removed 5 bases from V and 4 bases from J; junction bases left unmatched: 4. The CDR3 is 14 residues long. The germline V gene has CDR1 SEHNR and CDR2 FQNEAQ (reference sequence). The variable domain in full, completed from reference TRBV7-9 and TRBJ2-3, reads DTGVSQNPRHKITKRGQNVTFRCDPISEHNRLYWYRQTLGQGPEFLTYFQNEAQLEKSRLLSDRFSAERPKGSFSTLEIQRTEQGDSAMYLCASSRSGSPDTQYFGPGTRLTVL.

V and J are TRBV9 and TRBJ2-3; 7 bases agree with TRBD2. The CDR3 length is 14 residues. V was pared by 3 bases and J by 2 bases, with 3 bases of the junction left unmatched. The V gene's germline CDR1 is SGDLS and CDR2 YYNGEE. The chain's CDR3 is CASSASGFTDTQYF. The CDR3 DNA follows: TGTGCCAGCAGCGCTAGCGGTTTCACAGATACGCAGTATTTT.

V is TRBV10-3 and J is TRBJ1-2; D might be TRBD1 (6 bases). The CDR3 consists of 13 residues. The germline CDR1 and CDR2 sequences are ENHRY and SYGVKD. V was clipped by 0 bases and J by 14 bases, with 16 bases between them. The DNA for the CDR3 is TGTGCCATCAGTGAGTCGAACCTACAGGGATGGACCTTC. As protein: CAISESNLQGWTF.

The chain couples TRBV20-1 to TRBJ2-7, with 7 bases aligning to TRBD1. V gave up 5 bases and J gave up 7 bases; unmatched junction bases: 5. The CDR3 runs 11 residues. Germline V gene sequence: CDR1 DFQATT, CDR2 SNEGSKA (reference sequence). The CDR3 nucleotides are TGCAGTGCTCCACAGGGGAATGAGCAGTACTTC. This encodes CSAPQGNEQYF.

This clone was counted only a few times. The chain uses TRBV7-2 and TRBJ1-2; 7 bases match TRBD1. CDR3 length: 12 amino acids. The ends lost 7 bases at V and 5 bases at J; junction bases unmatched: 4. The germline V gene encodes CDR1 SGHTA and CDR2 FQGNSA. CDR3 sequence reads: CASKGQEYGYTF. CDR3 DNA sequence: TGTGCCAGCAAAGGACAGGAGTATGGCTACACCTTC. Full variable domain (missing parts from reference TRBV7-2 and TRBJ1-2): GAGVSQSPSNKVTEKGKDVELRCDPISGHTALYWYRQSLGQGLEFLIYFQGNSAPDKSGLPSDRFSAERTGGSVSTLTIQRTQQEDSAVYLCASKGQEYGYTFGSGTRLTVV.

This sequence joins TRBV4-2 and TRBJ1-1, with no clear D. Germline assignment: CDR1 LGHNA and CDR2 YNFKEQ. The CDR3 has 15 residues. Trimming stripped 0 bases from V and 4 bases from J, with 12 bases between. The CDR3 coding sequence is TGTGCCAGCAGCCAAGAGGAGTGGAGAGGCACTGAAGCTTTCTTT. Its translation is CASSQEEWRGTEAFF.

The rearrangement links TRBV27 to TRBJ2-5; D gene ambiguous. The CDR3 consists of 11 residues. V lost 4 bases to trimming and J lost 5 bases, with 5 bases between them. Germline CDR1 reads MNHEY; CDR2 reads SMNVEV (reference sequence). CDR3: CASSYGETQYF. The CDR3 nucleotides read TGTGCCAGCAGTTACGGGGAGACCCAGTACTTC.

J is TRBJ1-2 and V is TRBV30; 9 bases align to TRBD1. The CDR3 totals 13 residues. Germline V lookup: CDR1 GTSNPN, CDR2 SVGIG (reference sequence). The junction had 8 bases not matched to a gene; V was cut back by 8 bases and J by 4 bases. For the CDR3, the DNA is TGTGCCAGAACCCGGGACAGGGCCTATGGCTACACCTTC. This sequence encodes CARTRDRAYGYTF.